Listed below are T cell receptor beta chains from one sample, sequenced in a study of blood T cells in healthy people across ages. MiXCR, applied by TCRdb to the 5' RACE reads, yields one record per CDR3 protein. The profile shows under 1 million distinct CDR3 sequences, around 43% of them singletons. The specimen sequenced was blood. The receptors were sampled from a man aged 60 to 69 in good health. Each CDR3 is given without its conserved first and last residue. Some rows mark clone size as missing; the rest say once, few, many or name a class of expanded clone.

>.|TRBJ1-5|TRBV2
ASREDRGGDQPQH
>.|TRBJ2-7|TRBV6-2/TRBV6-3
ASRTGTGASYEQY
>.|TRBJ2-5|TRBV9
ASSVGTLAGHLREAQY
>few|TRBJ2-3|TRBV5-6
ASSFPDQGGPDTQY
>few|TRBJ1-5|TRBV20-1
SATAQGRRLLGPQH
>.|TRBJ1-3|TRBV30
AWTTGFGNTIY
>few|TRBJ2-7|TRBV2
ASKSFDRANEQY
>.|.|TRBV6-2/TRBV6-3
TSSYLSGEQSHEQY
>.|TRBJ1-4|TRBV19
ASKDSATNEKLF
>few|TRBJ1-1|TRBV7-9
ASSLGAMTEAF
>many|TRBJ2-2|TRBV7-8
ASSSRDRNTGELF
>.|TRBJ1-2|TRBV12-3/TRBV12-4
ASMGPYGYT
>.|TRBJ2-7|TRBV5-1
ASSLDARGGSYEQY
>many|TRBJ1-5|TRBV7-2
ASSTYSNQPQH
>.|TRBJ1-1|TRBV7-3
ASSWSRTGGRGAEAF
>few|TRBJ2-7|TRBV2
ASSEYLNEQY
>.|TRBJ1-4|TRBV7-9
ASSLYSTATNEKLF
>.|TRBJ1-6|TRBV27
ASSLYGSNSPLH
>.|.|TRBV7-2
ASSRRQDLERETQY
>.|TRBJ2-5|TRBV9
ASSPEDRVEETQY
>.|TRBJ2-7|TRBV7-3
ASSPTGAGLNEQY
>many|TRBJ1-4|TRBV5-1
ASSPGGGATNEKLF
>.|TRBJ2-7|TRBV7-9
ASSVGAGNEQY
>few|TRBJ2-1|TRBV20-1
SASGTASLLSYNEQF
>many|TRBJ2-1|TRBV29-1
SGDAADSYNEQF
>.|TRBJ2-2|TRBV7-2
ASSPRLSGELF
>many|TRBJ2-1|TRBV29-1
SVRDRGNYNEQF
>.|TRBJ2-4|TRBV11-3
ASSPRVAKNIQY
>.|TRBJ2-3|TRBV14
ASSLRRVPDTQY
>many|TRBJ2-7|TRBV28
ASSRYEQY
>.|TRBJ2-5|TRBV28
ASRSAGPRRQY
>few|TRBJ2-7|TRBV20-1
SARDPSYEQY
>few|TRBJ2-4|TRBV7-2
ASSLGRGTALAKNIQY
>.|TRBJ2-5|TRBV20-1
SARGAGWGTETQY
>few|TRBJ1-4|TRBV29-1
SVGANPTNEKLF
>once|TRBJ1-4|TRBV15
ATSGERGLNEKLF
>.|TRBJ2-7|TRBV6-6
ASSYQGQGSYEQY
>few|TRBJ2-7|TRBV6-2/TRBV6-3
ASSRGLAGDSREQY
>few|TRBJ2-7|TRBV3-1
ASSQDHGPSYEQY
>.|TRBJ1-6|TRBV4-3
ASSQDHGDNSPLH
>few|.|TRBV5-1
ASSASGSLCEQY
>.|TRBJ2-3|TRBV4-3
ASSQDMGFTQY
>.|TRBJ2-3|TRBV7-2
ASSLVGLVDTQY
>few|TRBJ1-1|TRBV7-9
ASNLGQNTEAF
>.|TRBJ1-1|TRBV13
ASRWKGAMNTEAF
>.|TRBJ1-5|TRBV2
ATAAGENQPQH
>.|TRBJ2-6|TRBV10-3
AISNQQGPGANVLT
>few|TRBJ1-6|TRBV20-1
SARGTEHSPLH
>few|TRBJ2-1|TRBV7-2
ASSLRLAGGLSSYNEQF
>few|TRBJ2-2|TRBV7-2
ASSSGRISGELF
>.|TRBJ2-6|TRBV14
ASSHRTGSGANVLT
>.|TRBJ2-1|TRBV20-1
SAVRGGKNNEQF
>few|TRBJ1-1|TRBV7-8
ASSHGSEAF
>few|TRBJ1-2|TRBV10-3
AISDYNYGYT
>.|TRBJ2-1|TRBV5-1
ASSPGRTSYNEQF
>.|TRBJ2-6|TRBV6-5
ASAREGAGANVLT
>.|TRBJ2-1|TRBV11-2
ASSLGGAPSYNEQF